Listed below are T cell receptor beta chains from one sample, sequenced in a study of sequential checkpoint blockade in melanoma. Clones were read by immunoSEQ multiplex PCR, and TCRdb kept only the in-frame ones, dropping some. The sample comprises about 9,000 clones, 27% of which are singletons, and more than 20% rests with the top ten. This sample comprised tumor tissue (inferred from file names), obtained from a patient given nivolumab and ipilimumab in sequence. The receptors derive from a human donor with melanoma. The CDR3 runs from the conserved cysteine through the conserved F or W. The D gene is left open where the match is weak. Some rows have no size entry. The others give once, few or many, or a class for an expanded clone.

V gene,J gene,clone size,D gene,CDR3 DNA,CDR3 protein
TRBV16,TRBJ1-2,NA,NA,TGTGCCAGCAGCCAAATAAGGGTGGACTATGGCTACACCTTC,CASSQIRVDYGYTF
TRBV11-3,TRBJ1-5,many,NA,TGTGCCAGCAGCTTCGACGAGGGTCCCTATCAGCCCCAGCATTTT,CASSFDEGPYQPQHF
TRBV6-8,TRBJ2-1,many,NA,TGTGCCAGCATTGGGGGAGGCAGATTTACACATGAGCAGTTCTTC,CASIGGGRFTHEQFF
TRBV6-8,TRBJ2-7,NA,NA,TGTGCCAGCAGTTACTCGGGGTTCTACGAGCAGTACTTC,CASSYSGFYEQYF
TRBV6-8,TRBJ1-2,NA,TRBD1,TGTGCCAGCAGTGAGAGGACAGGTTATGGCTACACCTTC,CASSERTGYGYTF
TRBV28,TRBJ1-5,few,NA,TGTGCCAGCCGGGGATACGATCAGCCCCAGCATTTT,CASRGYDQPQHF
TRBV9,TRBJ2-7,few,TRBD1,TGTGCCAGCTCCCAAGGGACAGGGGTCTACGAGCAGTACTTC,CASSQGTGVYEQYF
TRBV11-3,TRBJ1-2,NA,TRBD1,TGTGCCAGCAGCTTGGGGGACAGGGGGTATACCTTATTTAACTATGGCTACACCTTC,CASSLGDRGYTLFNYGYTF
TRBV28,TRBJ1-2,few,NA,TGTGCCAGCAGCCTGGGGGGCTATATCAGCTTCTCGGGCTACACCTTC,CASSLGGYISFSGYTF
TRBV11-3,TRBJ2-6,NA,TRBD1,TGTGCCAGCAGCTTAAGGGGACAGGGGATTTCCTCTGGGGCCAACGTCCTGACTTTC,CASSLRGQGISSGANVLTF
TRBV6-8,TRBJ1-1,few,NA,TGTGCCAGCAGTCCCCCGCCAAACACTGAAGCTTTCTTT,CASSPPPNTEAFF
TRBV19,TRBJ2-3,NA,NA,TGTGCCAGTAGTCCATTTTCCGGCACAGATACGCAGTATTTT,CASSPFSGTDTQYF
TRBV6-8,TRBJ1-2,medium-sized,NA,TGTGCCAGCAGTGTTTCCGGGAAACACTATGGCTACACCTTC,CASSVSGKHYGYTF
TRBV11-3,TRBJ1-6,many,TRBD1,TGTGCCAGCAGCTTATTGGGACAGGGGAATTCACCCCTCCACTTT,CASSLLGQGNSPLHF
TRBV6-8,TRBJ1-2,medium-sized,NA,TGTGCCAGCAGTTACTCATTGGGGAACTATGGCTACACCTTC,CASSYSLGNYGYTF
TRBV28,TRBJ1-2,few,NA,TGTGCCAGCAGTATCGTTAAATATGGCTACACCTTC,CASSIVKYGYTF
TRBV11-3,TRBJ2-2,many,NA,TGTGCCAGCAGCTCCCAATCCAGGGCCGGGGAGCTGTTTTTT,CASSSQSRAGELFF
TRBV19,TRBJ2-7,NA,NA,TGTGCCAGTAGTACCCTCGGCGGGGCGAGGTCCTACGAGCAGTACTTC,CASSTLGGARSYEQYF
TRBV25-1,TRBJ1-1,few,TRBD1,TGTGCCAGCAGCCAGGGGGCAGGTACTGAAGCTTTCTTT,CASSQGAGTEAFF
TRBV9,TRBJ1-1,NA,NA,TGTGCCAGCACCGGGGCACGGACTGAAGCTTTCTTT,CASTGARTEAFF
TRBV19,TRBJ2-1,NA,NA,TGTGCCAGTGGGGCAGTTGACAGATACAATGAGCAGTTCTTC,CASGAVDRYNEQFF
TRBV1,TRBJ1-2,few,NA,TGCGCCAGCAGCCAAGACGAGGGAATGTTCTATGGCTACACCTTC,CASSQDEGMFYGYTF
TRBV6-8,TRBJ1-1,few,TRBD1,TGTGCCAGCACCTCCCGGGACAGGGCGACTGAAGCTTTCTTT,CASTSRDRATEAFF
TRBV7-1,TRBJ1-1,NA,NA,TGTGCCAGCACTACTAGTGGGGAGGCTGAAGCTTTCTTT,CASTTSGEAEAFF
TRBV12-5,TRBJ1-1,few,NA,TGTGCTAGTGGTGCCTCGGGGGGCGGGTATTTCGGCACTGAAGCTTTCTTT,CASGASGGGYFGTEAFF
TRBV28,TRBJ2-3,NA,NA,TGTGCCAGCACCAATCGGCTAGATACGCAGTATTTT,CASTNRLDTQYF
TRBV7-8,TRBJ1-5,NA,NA,TGTGCCAGCAGCTTAGCGCCGGGTCAGCCCCAGCATTTT,CASSLAPGQPQHF
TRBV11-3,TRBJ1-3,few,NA,TGTGCCAGCAGCTTCGTTCGAGCTGGAAACACCATATATTTT,CASSFVRAGNTIYF
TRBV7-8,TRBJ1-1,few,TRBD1,TGTGCCAGCAGCACACACTTGACAGGGGAAGCTTTCTTT,CASSTHLTGEAFF
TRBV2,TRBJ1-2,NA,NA,TGTGCCAGCAGTAGGGGGGTCGGGGATAACTATGGCTACACCTTC,CASSRGVGDNYGYTF
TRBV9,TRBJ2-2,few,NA,TGTGCCAGCAGCGTAGGAGGGGGACTGATAACCGGGGAGCTGTTTTTT,CASSVGGGLITGELFF
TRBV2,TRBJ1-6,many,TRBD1,TGTGCCATCACGACCCGGGACAGACAGGGGTCACCCCTCCACTTT,CAITTRDRQGSPLHF
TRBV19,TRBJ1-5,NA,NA,TGTGCCAGTAGTTCCCAGGTGGAGTACCAGCCCCAGCATTTT,CASSSQVEYQPQHF
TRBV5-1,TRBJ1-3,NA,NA,TGCGCCAGCAGCTTGTTCGGTCCCGGAATAACTGGAAACACCATATATTTT,CASSLFGPGITGNTIYF
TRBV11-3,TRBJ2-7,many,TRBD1,TGTGCCAGCAGCTTAGAACCGGGACAGGGGTCCCTCTCCTACGAGCAGTACTTC,CASSLEPGQGSLSYEQYF
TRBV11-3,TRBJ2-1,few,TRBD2,TGTGCCAGCAGCCAGCTACGCGGGGGCTACAATGAGCAGTTCTTC,CASSQLRGGYNEQFF
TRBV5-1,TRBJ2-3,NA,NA,TGCGCCAGCAGCTTGGCCGGGTCGGGAGATACGCAGTATTTT,CASSLAGSGDTQYF
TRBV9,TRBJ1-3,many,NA,TGTGCCAGCAGCGTAAATCAGGGGCTCTCTGGAAACACCATATATTTT,CASSVNQGLSGNTIYF
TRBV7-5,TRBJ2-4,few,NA,TGTGCCAGCAGCTCCGACAGGTTCTCAAACATTCAGTACTTC,CASSSDRFSNIQYF
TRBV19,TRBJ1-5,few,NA,TGTGCCAGTAGTATTTGGGTTTGGAAGCCCCAGCATTTT,CASSIWVWKPQHF
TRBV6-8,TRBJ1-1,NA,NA,TGTGCCAGCAGTTCACCCGCGGGAGGTGAAGCTTTCTTT,CASSSPAGGEAFF
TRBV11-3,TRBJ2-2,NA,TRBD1,TGTGCCAGCAGCCGTGCCGACAGGGGGAAGACCGGGGAGCTGTTTTTT,CASSRADRGKTGELFF
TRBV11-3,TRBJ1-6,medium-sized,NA,TGTGCCAGCAGCTTGGATGGGGGTAATAATTCACCCCTCCACTTT,CASSLDGGNNSPLHF
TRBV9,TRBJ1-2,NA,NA,TGTGCCAGCAGCGGGACAGCTAACTATGGCTACACCTTC,CASSGTANYGYTF
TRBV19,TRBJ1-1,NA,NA,TGTGCCAGTAGCTTCGGACGGGAGGTAACTGAAGCTTTCTTT,CASSFGREVTEAFF
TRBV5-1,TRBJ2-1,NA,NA,TGCGCCAGCCAAGCGGAGTCTACCTACAATGAGCAGTTCTTC,CASQAESTYNEQFF
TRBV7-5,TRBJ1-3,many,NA,TGTGCCAGCAGACGGGACGGTAGCTCTGGAAACACCATATATTTT,CASRRDGSSGNTIYF
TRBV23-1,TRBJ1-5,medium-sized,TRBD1,TGCGCCAGCAGTCAATCCGGCGGCACAGGGGGATATAGCAATCAGCCCCAGCATTTT,CASSQSGGTGGYSNQPQHF